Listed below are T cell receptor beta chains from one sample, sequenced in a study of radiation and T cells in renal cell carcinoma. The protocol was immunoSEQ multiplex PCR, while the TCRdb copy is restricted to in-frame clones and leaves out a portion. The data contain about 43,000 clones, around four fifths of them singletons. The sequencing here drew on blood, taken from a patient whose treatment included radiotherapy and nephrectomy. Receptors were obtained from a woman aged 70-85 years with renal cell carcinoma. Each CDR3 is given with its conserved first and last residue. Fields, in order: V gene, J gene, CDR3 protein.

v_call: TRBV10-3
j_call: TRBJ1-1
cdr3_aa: CAIRGTGDTEAFF

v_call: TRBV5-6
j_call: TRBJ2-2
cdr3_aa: CASSLANTGELFF

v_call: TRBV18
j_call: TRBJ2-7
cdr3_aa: CASSPSSGSYEQYF

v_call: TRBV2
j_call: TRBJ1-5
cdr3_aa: CASSQQGYSNQPQHF

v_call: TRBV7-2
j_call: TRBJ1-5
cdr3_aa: CASSLTPVGNQPQHF

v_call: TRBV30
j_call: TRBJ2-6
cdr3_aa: CAWTSAVSGANVLTF

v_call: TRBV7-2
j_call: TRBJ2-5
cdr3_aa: CASSLRESWGETQYF

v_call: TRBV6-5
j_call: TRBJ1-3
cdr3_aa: CASSYSSPSAGNTIYF

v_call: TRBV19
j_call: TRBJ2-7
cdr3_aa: CASSTSGLSYEQYF

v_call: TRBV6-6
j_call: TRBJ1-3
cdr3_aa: CASTRDSDNSGNTIYF

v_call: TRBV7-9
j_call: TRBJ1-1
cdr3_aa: CASSIPRQGTNTEAFF

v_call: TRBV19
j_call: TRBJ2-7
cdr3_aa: CASSIYGSSYEQYF

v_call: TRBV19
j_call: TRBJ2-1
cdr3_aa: CATQGAGGRSSYNEQFF

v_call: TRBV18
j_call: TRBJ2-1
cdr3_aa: CASSPRRAGDNEQFF

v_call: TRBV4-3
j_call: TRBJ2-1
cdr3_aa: CASSQLVGGGYAEQFF

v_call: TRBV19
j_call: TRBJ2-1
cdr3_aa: CASRRTGGGDEQFF

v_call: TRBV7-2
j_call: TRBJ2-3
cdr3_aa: CASTPRGAGGLDTQYF

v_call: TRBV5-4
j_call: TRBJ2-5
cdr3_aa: CASSPGTSGRVVETQYF

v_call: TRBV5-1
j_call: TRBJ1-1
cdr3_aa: CASSVRPGSNTEAFF

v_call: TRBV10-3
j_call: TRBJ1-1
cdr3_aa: CAISSTGTGNTEAFF

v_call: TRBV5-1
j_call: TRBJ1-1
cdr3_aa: CASSLEGQGLTNTEAFF

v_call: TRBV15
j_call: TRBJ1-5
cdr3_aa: CATSRDDDQPQHF

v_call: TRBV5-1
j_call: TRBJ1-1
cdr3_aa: CASSWRTGDTEAFF

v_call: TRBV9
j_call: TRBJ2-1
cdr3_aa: CASSVAGASGSQNEQFF

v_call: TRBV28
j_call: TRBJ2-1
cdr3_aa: CASSPSINEQFF

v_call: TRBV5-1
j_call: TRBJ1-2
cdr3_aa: CASSLGADTGVANYGYTF

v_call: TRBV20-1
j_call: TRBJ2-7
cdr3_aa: CSAMTSYEQYF

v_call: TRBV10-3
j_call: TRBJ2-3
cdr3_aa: CAIRTEATDTQYF

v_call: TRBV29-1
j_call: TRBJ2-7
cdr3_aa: CSVEVGQGTYEQYF

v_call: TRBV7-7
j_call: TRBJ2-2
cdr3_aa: CASSLVSVANTGELFF

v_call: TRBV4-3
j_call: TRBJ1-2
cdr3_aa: CASSQDIGPGGYTF

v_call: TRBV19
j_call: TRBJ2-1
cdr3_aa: CASTWGAGEANEQFF

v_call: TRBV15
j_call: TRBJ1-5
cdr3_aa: CATSASGGARQPQHF

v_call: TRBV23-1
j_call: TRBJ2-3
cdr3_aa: CASSQWGGSTDTQYF

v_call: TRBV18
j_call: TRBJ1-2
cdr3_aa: CASTLQGAEGYTF

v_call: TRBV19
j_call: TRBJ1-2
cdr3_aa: CASSIGLTGRQDGYTF

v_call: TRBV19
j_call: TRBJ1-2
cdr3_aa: CASKVTITYGDREDRDYGYTF

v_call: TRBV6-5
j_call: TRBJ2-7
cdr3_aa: CASSYSSSGSSYEQYF